This T cell receptor (beta chain) is from a study of T-cell memory formation after mild COVID-19. This clonotype has a single count. TCRdb ran MiXCR on the 5' RACE reads and lists one entry per CDR3 protein. The sample shows approximately 260,000 distinct CDR3 sequences, 15% to 20% of them seen only once. This CDR3 comprises 14 residues. Germline V gene sequence: CDR1 SEHNR, CDR2 FQNEAQ (reference sequence). V lost 5 bases and J 4 bases, leaving 12 bases between the germline ends. The chain joins TRBV7-9 to TRBJ1-5, with a tentative D call TRBD1 (6 bases). This receptor was obtained from a young man who had mild COVID-19 (a few samples of this study predate the infection). Cell type and time point are not known. The sample comprised PBMCs or a T cell subset sorted from them (not recorded which). The CDR3 DNA follows: TGTGCCAGCAGCGCAAGCGGGACAAATCAGCCCCAGCATTTT. Its protein product is CASSASGTNQPQHF.